The entry that follows covers one T cell receptor beta chain sequence. The antigen is unknown. The data were taken from a study of cytomegalovirus exposure and HLA in healthy donors. Findings and caveats of the study: A reported reduction in N-insertions relative to the approximately 640-donor mean was seen in an Asian-associated ancestry cluster in a later analysis.

Primers for the PCR totalled 60 Vbeta and 13 Jbeta. The data were produced by immunoSEQ multiplex PCR, yet TCRdb's version contains in-frame clones alone and is incomplete. The table lists 90,000 or so clones, 69% of them singletons, with 2.7% in the top ten. CDR3 length equals 13 residues. Germline CDR1 reads SGHRS; CDR2 reads YFSETQ. V lost 3 bases and J lost 9, with 15 bases in between. Sequencing was done on a sample of PBMCs. This chain connects TRBV5-1 to TRBJ1-2, with a tentative D call TRBD1 (6 bases). This receptor was identified in a man in his fifties or sixties in good health and CMV-seronegative. The chain's CDR3 is CASSSHTDSSYTF. CDR3 sequence (DNA): TGCGCCAGCAGCTCCCACACGGACAGCAGCTACACCTTC. Supplemented by reference TRBV5-1 and TRBJ1-2, the full variable domain reads KAGVTQTPRYLIKTRGQQVTLSCSPISGHRSVSWYQQTPGQGLQFLFEYFSETQRNKGNFPGRFSGRQFSNSRSEMNVSTLELGDSALYLCASSSHTDSSYTFGSGTRLTVV.